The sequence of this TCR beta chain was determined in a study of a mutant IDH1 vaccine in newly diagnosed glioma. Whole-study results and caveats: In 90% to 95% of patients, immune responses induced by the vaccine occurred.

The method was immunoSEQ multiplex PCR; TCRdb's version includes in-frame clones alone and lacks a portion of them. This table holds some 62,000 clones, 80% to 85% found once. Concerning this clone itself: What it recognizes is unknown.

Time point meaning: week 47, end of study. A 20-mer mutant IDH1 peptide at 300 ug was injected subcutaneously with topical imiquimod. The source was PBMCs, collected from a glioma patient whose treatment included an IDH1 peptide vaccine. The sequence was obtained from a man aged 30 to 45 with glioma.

For the CDR3, the DNA is TGTGCCAGCAGGCCCACAGGGACGGAAAGCTATGGCTACACCTTC. It codes for CASRPTGTESYGYTF. The chain couples TRBV6-6 to TRBJ1-2; D is perhaps TRBD1 (6 bases). The CDR3 totals 15 residues. The germline CDR1 and CDR2 sequences are MNHNY and SVGAGI (reference sequence). V lost 6 bases to trimming and J lost 4 bases, with 18 bases between them.